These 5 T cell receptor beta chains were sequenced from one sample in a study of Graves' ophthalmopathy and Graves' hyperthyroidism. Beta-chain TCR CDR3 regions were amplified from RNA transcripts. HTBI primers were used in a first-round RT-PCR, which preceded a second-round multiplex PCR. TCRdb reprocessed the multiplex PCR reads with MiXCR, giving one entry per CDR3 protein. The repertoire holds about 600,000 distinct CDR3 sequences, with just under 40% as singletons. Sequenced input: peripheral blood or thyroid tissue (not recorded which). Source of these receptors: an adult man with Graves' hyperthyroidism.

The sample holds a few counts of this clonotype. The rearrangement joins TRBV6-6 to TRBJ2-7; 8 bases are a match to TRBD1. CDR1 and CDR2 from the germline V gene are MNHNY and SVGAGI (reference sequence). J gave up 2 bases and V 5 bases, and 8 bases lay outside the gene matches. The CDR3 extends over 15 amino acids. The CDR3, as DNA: TGTGCCAGCAGTCCCATCCCGGACAGGGCCTACGAGCAGTACTTC. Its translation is CASSPIPDRAYEQYF.

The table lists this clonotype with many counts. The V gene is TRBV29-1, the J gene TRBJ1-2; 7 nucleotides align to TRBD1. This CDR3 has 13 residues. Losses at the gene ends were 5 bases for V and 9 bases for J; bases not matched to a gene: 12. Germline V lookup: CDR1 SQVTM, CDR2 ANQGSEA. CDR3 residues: CSVSDRVGRRYTF. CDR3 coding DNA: TGCAGCGTTTCCGACAGGGTGGGTCGGCGCTACACCTTC.

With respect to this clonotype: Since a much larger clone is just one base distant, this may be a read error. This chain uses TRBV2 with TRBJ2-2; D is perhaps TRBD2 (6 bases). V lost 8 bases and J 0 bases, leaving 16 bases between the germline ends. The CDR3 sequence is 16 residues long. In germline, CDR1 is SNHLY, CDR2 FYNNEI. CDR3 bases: TGTGCCAGCGAGCCGCCGGGAGTCGCGAACACCGGGGAGCTGTTTTTT. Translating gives CASEPPGVANTGELFF.

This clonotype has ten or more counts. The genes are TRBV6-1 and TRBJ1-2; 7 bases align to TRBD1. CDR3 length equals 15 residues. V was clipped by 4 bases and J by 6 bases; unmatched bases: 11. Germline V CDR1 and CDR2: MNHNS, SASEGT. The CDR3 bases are TGTGCCAGCAGTGCAGGGACAGCGCTTCCTGATGGCTACACCTTC. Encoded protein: CASSAGTALPDGYTF.

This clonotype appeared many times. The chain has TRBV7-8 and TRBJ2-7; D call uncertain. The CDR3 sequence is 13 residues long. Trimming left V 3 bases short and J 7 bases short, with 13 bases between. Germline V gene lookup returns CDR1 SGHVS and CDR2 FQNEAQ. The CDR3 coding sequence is TGTGCCAGCAGCTTCGGCTACATGGGGGAGCAGTACTTC. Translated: CASSFGYMGEQYF.